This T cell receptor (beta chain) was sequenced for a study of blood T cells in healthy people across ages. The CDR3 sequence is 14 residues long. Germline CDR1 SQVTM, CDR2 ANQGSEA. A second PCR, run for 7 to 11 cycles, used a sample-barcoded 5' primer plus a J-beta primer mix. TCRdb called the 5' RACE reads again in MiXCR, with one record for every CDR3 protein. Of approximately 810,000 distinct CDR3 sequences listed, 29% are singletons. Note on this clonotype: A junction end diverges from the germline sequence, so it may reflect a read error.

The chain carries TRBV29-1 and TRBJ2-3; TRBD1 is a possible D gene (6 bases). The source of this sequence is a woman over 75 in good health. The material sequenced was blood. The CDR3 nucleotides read TGCATCACGCGACAGGCCCAAATCGCAGATACGCGGTATTTT. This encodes CITRQAQIADTRYF.